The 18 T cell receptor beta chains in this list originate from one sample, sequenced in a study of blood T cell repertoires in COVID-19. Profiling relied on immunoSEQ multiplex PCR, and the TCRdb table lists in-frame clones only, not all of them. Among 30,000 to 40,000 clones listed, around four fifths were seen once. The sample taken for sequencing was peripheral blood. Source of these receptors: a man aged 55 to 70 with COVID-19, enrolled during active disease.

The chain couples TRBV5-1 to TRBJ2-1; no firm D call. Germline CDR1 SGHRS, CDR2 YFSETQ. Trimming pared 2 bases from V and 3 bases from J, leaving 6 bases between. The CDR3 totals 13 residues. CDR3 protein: CASSFSDYNEQFF. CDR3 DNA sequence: TGCGCCAGCAGCTTTTCAGACTACAATGAGCAGTTCTTC. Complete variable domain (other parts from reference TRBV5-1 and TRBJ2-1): KAGVTQTPRYLIKTRGQQVTLSCSPISGHRSVSWYQQTPGQGLQFLFEYFSETQRNKGNFPGRFSGRQFSNSRSEMNVSTLELGDSALYLCASSFSDYNEQFFGPGTRLTVL.

The CDR3 spells CASRVAVSYEQYF. In DNA, the CDR3 is TGTGCCAGCAGAGTAGCGGTCTCCTACGAGCAGTACTTC. The chain is built from TRBV28 and TRBJ2-7; TRBD2 is a possible D gene (6 bases). This CDR3 is built from 13 residues. The V and J ends lost 6 bases and 0 bases respectively, with 9 bases between them. Germline V CDR1 and CDR2: MDHEN, SYDVKM.

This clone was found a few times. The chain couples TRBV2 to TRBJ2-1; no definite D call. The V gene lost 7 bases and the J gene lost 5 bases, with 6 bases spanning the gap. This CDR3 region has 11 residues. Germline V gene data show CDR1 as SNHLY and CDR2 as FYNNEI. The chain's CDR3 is CASTQHNEQFF. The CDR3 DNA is TGTGCCAGCACACAACACAATGAGCAGTTCTTC.

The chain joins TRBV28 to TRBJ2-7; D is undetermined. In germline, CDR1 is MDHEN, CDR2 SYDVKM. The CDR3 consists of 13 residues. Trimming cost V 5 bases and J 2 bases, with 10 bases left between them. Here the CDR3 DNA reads TGTGCCAGCAGTGCCCAACAGCCCTACGAGCAGTACTTC. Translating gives CASSAQQPYEQYF. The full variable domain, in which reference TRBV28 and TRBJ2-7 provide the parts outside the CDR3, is DVKVTQSSRYLVKRTGEKVFLECVQDMDHENMFWYRQDPGLGLRLIYFSYDVKMKEKGDIPEGYSVSREKKERFSLILESASTNQTSMYLCASSAQQPYEQYFGPGTRLTVT.

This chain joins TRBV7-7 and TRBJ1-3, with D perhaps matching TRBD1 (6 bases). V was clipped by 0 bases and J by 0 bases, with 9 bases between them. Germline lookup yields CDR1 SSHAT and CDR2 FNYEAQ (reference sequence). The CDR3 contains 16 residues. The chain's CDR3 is CASSLAGQFSGNTIYF. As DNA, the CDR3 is TGTGCCAGCAGCTTAGCAGGACAGTTCTCTGGAAACACCATATATTTT. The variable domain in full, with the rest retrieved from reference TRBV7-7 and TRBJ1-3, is GAGVSQSPRYKVTKRGQDVTLRCDPISSHATLYWYQQALGQGPEFLTYFNYEAQPDKSGLPSDRFSAERPEGSISTLTIQRTEQRDSAMYRCASSLAGQFSGNTIYFGEGSWLTVV.

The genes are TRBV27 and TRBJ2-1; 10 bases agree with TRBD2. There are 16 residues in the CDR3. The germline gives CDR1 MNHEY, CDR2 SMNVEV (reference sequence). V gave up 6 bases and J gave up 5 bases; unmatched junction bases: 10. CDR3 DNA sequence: TGTGCCAGCAGAATACCGGGACTAGCGCTAGACAATGAGCAGTTCTTC. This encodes CASRIPGLALDNEQFF.

The CDR3 region is CASSLREGADTQYF. The CDR3 DNA reads as TGTGCCAGCAGCTTGCGGGAGGGCGCAGATACGCAGTATTTT. J is TRBJ2-3 and V is TRBV7-9; 9 nucleotides match TRBD2. The CDR3 covers 14 residues. Germline loops: CDR1 SEHNR, CDR2 FQNEAQ (reference sequence). V trimming: 3 bases; J trimming: 4 bases; junction bases outside the gene matches: 2.

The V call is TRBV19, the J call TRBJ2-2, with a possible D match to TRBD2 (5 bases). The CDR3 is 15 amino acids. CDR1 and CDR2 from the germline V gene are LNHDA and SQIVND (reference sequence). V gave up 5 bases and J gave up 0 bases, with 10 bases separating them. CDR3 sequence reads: CASSWSGANTGELFF. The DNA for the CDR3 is TGTGCCAGTAGTTGGAGCGGCGCGAACACCGGGGAGCTGTTTTTT.

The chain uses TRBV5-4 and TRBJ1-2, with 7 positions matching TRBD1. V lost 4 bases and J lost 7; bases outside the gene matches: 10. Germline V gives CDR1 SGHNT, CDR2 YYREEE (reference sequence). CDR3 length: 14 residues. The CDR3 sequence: CASSLTGSSGGYTF. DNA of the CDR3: TGTGCCAGCAGCCTGACAGGGTCTTCGGGTGGCTACACCTTC.

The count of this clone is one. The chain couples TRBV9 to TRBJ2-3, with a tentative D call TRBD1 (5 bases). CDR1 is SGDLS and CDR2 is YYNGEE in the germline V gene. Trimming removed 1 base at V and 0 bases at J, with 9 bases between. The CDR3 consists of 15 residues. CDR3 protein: CASSVWWGSTDTQYF. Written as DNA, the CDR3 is TGTGCCAGCAGCGTATGGTGGGGCAGCACAGATACGCAGTATTTT.

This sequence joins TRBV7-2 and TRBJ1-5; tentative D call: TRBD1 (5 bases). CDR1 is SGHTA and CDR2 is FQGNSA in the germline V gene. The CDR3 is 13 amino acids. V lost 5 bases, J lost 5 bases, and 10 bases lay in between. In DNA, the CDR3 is TGTGCCAGCAGCAGGGACTTTTATCAGCCCCAGCATTTT. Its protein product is CASSRDFYQPQHF.

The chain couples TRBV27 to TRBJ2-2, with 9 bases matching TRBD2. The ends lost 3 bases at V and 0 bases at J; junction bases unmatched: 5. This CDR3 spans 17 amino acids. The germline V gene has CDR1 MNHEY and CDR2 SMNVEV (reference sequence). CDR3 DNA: TGTGCCAGCAGTTTTAGGCTAGCGGGATCGAACACCGGGGAGCTGTTTTTT. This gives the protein CASSFRLAGSNTGELFF.

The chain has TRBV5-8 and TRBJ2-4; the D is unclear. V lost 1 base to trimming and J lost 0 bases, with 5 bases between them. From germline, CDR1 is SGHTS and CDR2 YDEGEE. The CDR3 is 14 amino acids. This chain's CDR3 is CASSLQLAKNIQYF. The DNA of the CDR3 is TGTGCCAGCAGCTTGCAACTAGCCAAAAACATTCAGTACTTC.

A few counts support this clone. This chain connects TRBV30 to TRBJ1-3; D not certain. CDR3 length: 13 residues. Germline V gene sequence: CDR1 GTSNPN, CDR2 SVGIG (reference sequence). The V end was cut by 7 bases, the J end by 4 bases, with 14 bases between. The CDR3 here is CAFFMSLGNTIYF. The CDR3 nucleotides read TGTGCCTTTTTTATGAGTCTAGGAAACACCATATATTTT.

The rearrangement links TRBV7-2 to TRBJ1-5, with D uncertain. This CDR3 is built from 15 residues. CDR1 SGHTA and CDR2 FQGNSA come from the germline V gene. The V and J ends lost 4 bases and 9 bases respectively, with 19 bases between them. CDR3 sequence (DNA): TGTGCCAGCAGCTCCCTATCCGGAGGCCAGCCGCCCCAGCATTTT. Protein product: CASSSLSGGQPPQHF.

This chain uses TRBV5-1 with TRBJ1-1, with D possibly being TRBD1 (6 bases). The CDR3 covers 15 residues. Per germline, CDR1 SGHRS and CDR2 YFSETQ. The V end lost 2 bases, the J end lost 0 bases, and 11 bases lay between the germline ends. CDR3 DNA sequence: TGCGCCAGCAGCTTATATGACAGGCTGAACACTGAAGCTTTCTTT. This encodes CASSLYDRLNTEAFF.

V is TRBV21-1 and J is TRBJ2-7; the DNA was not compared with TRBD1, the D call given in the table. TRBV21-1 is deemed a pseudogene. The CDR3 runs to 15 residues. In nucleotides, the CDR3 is TGTGCCAGCAGCAAAGTGCCCAGGGAACCCTACGAGCAGTACTTC. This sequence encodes CASSKVPREPYEQYF.

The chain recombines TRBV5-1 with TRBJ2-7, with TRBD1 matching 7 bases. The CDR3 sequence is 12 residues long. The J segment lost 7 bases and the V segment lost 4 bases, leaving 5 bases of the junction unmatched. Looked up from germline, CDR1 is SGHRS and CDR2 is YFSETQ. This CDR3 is CASSVTGREQYF. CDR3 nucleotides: TGCGCCAGCAGCGTGACAGGGCGGGAGCAGTACTTC.